Listed below are T cell receptor beta chains from one sample, sequenced in a study of regulatory T cells in long-lasting Graves disease. TCRdb called the multiplex PCR reads again in MiXCR, with one record for every CDR3 protein. Among approximately 560,000 distinct CDR3 sequences listed, about 16% were seen once. The sample also formed part of further work on T cells in Graves' hyperthyroidism and ophthalmopathy.

The material was peripheral blood mononuclear cells (PBMCs), obtained at new diagnosis, from a patient treated with antithyroid drugs. All receptors come from a man younger than 30 with Graves disease. CDR3s include the opening cysteine and the closing phenylalanine or tryptophan. Fields, in order: J gene, V gene, D gene, clone size, CDR3 DNA, CDR3 protein. The D gene is left open where the match is weak. Clone size is given for some rows only: seen once, a few or many times, or a class if the clone is expanded.

>TRBJ1-2|TRBV27|-|many
TGTGCCAGCAGTCCCTTCGCCCGGGCGTGGGGCTACACCTTC
CASSPFARAWGYTF
>TRBJ1-5|TRBV7-8|-|few
TGTGCCAGCAGCTCCAGGGTGGGTGGAAGACGTCAGCCCCAGCATTTT
CASSSRVGGRRQPQHF
>TRBJ1-1|TRBV25-1|-|-
TGTGCCAGCGAGTACAAGGAGGCCACTGAAGCTTTCTTT
CASEYKEATEAFF
>TRBJ1-1|TRBV7-8|-|few
TGTGCCAGCAGCTTAGTTGCTCGGGGGGTAGCTTTCTTT
CASSLVARGVAFF
>TRBJ2-3|TRBV30|-|few
TGTGCCTGGAGTACCGGGGTAGCATCAGATACGCAGTATTTT
CAWSTGVASDTQYF
>TRBJ2-7|TRBV30|-|many
TGTGCCTGGAGTTCTGTCGCCCCCTACGAGCAGTACTTC
CAWSSVAPYEQYF
>TRBJ2-7|TRBV5-5|-|many
TGTGCCAGCAGCTTGGCGGGCAGGGGATACTACGAGCAGTACTTC
CASSLAGRGYYEQYF
>TRBJ1-2|TRBV18|-|-
TGTGCCAGCTCACGGGACCAGGGCCCTAGCTATGGCTACACCTTC
CASSRDQGPSYGYTF
>TRBJ2-7|TRBV6-9|-|once
TGTGCCAGCAGTTATCCCGGGACAGCGGGCTACGAGCAGTACTTC
CASSYPGTAGYEQYF
>TRBJ2-1|TRBV12-3/TRBV12-4|TRBD2|-
TGTGCCAGCAGTCTAACTAGCGGGAGCCACAATGAGCAGTTCTTC
CASSLTSGSHNEQFF
>TRBJ1-2|TRBV3-1|-|many
TGTGCCAGCAGCCAATACACGGATGGCTACACCTTC
CASSQYTDGYTF
>TRBJ2-7|TRBV6-1|-|-
TGTGCCAGTCAACAATCGGGAAACGAGCAGTACTTC
CASQQSGNEQYF
>TRBJ1-2|TRBV24-1|TRBD1|-
TGTGCCACCAGTGACTCCCGGACAGGCACCTATGGCTACACCTTC
CATSDSRTGTYGYTF
>TRBJ2-7|TRBV6-5|TRBD1|-
TGTGCCAGCAGTTACCCGGGACAGGGGGATCACGAGCAGTACTTC
CASSYPGQGDHEQYF
>TRBJ1-2|TRBV7-9|TRBD1|-
TGTGCCAGCAGCTCCCGGGACAGCGGCTATGGCTACACCTTC
CASSSRDSGYGYTF
>TRBJ2-1|TRBV2|TRBD2|few
TGTGCCAGCAGCCCCGGGACTATATTATACAATGAGCAGTTCTTC
CASSPGTILYNEQFF
>TRBJ2-7|TRBV5-1|TRBD1|-
TGCGCCAGCCAAGGCGGGACAGGGGGCCCCTACGAGCAGTACTTC
CASQGGTGGPYEQYF
>TRBJ2-7|TRBV7-3|TRBD2|few
TGTGCCAGCAGCTTTTTCAATCGCCAGCGGGGGAGCTCCTACGAGCAGTACTTC
CASSFFNRQRGSSYEQYF
>TRBJ1-1|TRBV2|-|many
TGTGCCAGCAGGCTACAGGGTGTCGACACTGAAGCTTTCTTT
CASRLQGVDTEAFF
>TRBJ1-1|TRBV28|TRBD1|few
TGTGCCAGCAGTTCCCCCCGAACAGGGGCGAACACTGAAGCTTTCTTT
CASSSPRTGANTEAFF
>TRBJ2-3|TRBV12-3/TRBV12-4|TRBD1|many
TGTGCCAGCAGTTTAAGGGGGCTCACAGATACGCAGTATTTT
CASSLRGLTDTQYF
>TRBJ2-4|TRBV5-1|TRBD2|-
TGCGCCTCAACCCCGGCCAGCGGGAGGGCCATTCAGTACTTC
CASTPASGRAIQYF
>TRBJ2-3|TRBV2|TRBD1|-
TGTGGCAGCAGGACAGGGGCTAGCACAGATACGCAGTATTTT
CGSRTGASTDTQYF
>TRBJ2-7|TRBV3-1|-|-
TGTGCCAGCAGCCAAGGGGGCGTCCACGAGCAGTACTTC
CASSQGGVHEQYF
>TRBJ1-1|TRBV5-5|-|-
TGTGCCAGCAGCTGGGGGGGGGGAGGCAGACCGAACACTGAAGCTTTCTTT
CASSWGGGGRPNTEAFF
>TRBJ2-1|TRBV12-3/TRBV12-4|TRBD2|-
TGTGCCGGCAGACAGACTAGCGGGAGATCGGATGAGCAGTTCTTC
CAGRQTSGRSDEQFF
>TRBJ1-1|TRBV18|-|many
TGTGCCAGCAGTTTAGATAGGGAGAACACTGAAGCTTTCTTT
CASSLDRENTEAFF
>TRBJ2-3|TRBV28|TRBD2|many
TGTGCCAGCCTCGCGGCTAGCGGGGGGGGAGATACGCAGTATTTT
CASLAASGGGDTQYF
>TRBJ1-5|TRBV20-1|-|-
TGCAGTGCTACAGACGGGGGGCATAGCAATCAGCCCCAGCATTTT
CSATDGGHSNQPQHF
>TRBJ1-2|TRBV6-5|-|many
TGTGCCAGCAGTTACTCGAGATTGGATCCCACGGTCATTGGGTATGGCTACACCTTC
CASSYSRLDPTVIGYGYTF
>TRBJ2-7|TRBV4-1|-|-
TGCGCCAGCAGCCAAGATGTGATCTCCGAGCAGTACTTC
CASSQDVISEQYF
>TRBJ2-7|TRBV30|-|many
TGTGCGTGGTCTGCTTACTACGAGCAGTACTTC
CAWSAYYEQYF
>TRBJ2-6|TRBV19|-|-
TGTGCCAGTAATATGAGAGGGTCAATCAACTCTGGGGCCAACGTCCTGACTTTC
CASNMRGSINSGANVLTF
>TRBJ1-5|TRBV19|TRBD1|-
TGTGCCAGTAGGGACAGGGGACATAATCAGCCCCAGCATTTT
CASRDRGHNQPQHF
>TRBJ2-1|TRBV9|TRBD2|-
TGTGCCAGCAGCGTAGATAATAGCGGGAGGGCGAAGGCTAATGAGCAGTTCTTC
CASSVDNSGRAKANEQFF
>TRBJ2-7|TRBV27|TRBD1|many
TGTGCCAGCAGTACCCCCCCGGGACAGGGAACCTACGAGCAGTACTTC
CASSTPPGQGTYEQYF
>TRBJ2-5|TRBV7-3|-|many
TGTGCCAGCAGCTTAAGCGGGAACCCCTCGGAGACCCAGTACTTC
CASSLSGNPSETQYF
>TRBJ1-2|TRBV2|-|many
TGTGCCAGCAGTGAAGCGGCGGCAGGTCACTATGGCTACACCTTC
CASSEAAAGHYGYTF
>TRBJ1-5|TRBV11-2|-|many
TGTGCCAGCAGCCCAAATTGGGAACAGCCCCAGCATTTT
CASSPNWEQPQHF
>TRBJ2-3|TRBV9|TRBD2|many
TGTGCCAGCACCCTCACTAGCGGGTTCACAGATACGCAGTATTTT
CASTLTSGFTDTQYF
>TRBJ1-1|TRBV5-1|-|few
TGCGCCAGCAGCCAGGGGTTTGGCACTGGAGCTTTCTTT
CASSQGFGTGAFF
>TRBJ1-5|TRBV29-1|-|few
TGCAGCGTCATACAGGGTTCCAATCAGCCCCAGCATTTT
CSVIQGSNQPQHF
>TRBJ2-7|TRBV20-1|TRBD2|many
TGCAGTGCTAGCCCTAGCGGGAGTGCCGGCCGCGAGCAGTACTTC
CSASPSGSAGREQYF
>TRBJ2-1|TRBV7-2|-|few
TGTGCCAGCAGCTTAGCGCGAGCGGATGAGCAGTTCTTC
CASSLARADEQFF
>TRBJ1-6|TRBV2|TRBD1|many
TGTGCCAGCAGCGAAACAGGGGGTTGGTCACCCCTCCACTTT
CASSETGGWSPLHF
>TRBJ2-3|TRBV25-1|TRBD1|-
TGTGCCAGCAGTGAATGGGGGACAGGACAAGGAGATACGCAGTATTTT
CASSEWGTGQGDTQYF
>TRBJ2-4|TRBV5-1|TRBD2|few
TGCGCCAGCAGTTCAAGCGGGAGTATTGGAAACATTCAGTACTTC
CASSSSGSIGNIQYF
>TRBJ2-2|TRBV27|-|-
TGTGCCAGTACGGGTTTCCCGAACACCGGGGAGCTGTTTTTT
CASTGFPNTGELFF
>TRBJ1-1|TRBV6-1|-|few
TGTGCCAGCAAAATCCAGGGAGTCACTGAAGCTTTCTTT
CASKIQGVTEAFF